This note documents a single TCR beta chain sequence. Original analysis: For nucleated cells, counts were estimated from reference gene primer amplification. Clones were sequenced by immunoSEQ multiplex PCR, and TCRdb holds only the in-frame ones, with some missing. The V and J calls and clone size were taken over from that table, and D and trimming were inferred from the DNA. The repertoire holds roughly 100,000 clones, with over 80% as singletons. The data belong to a study of blood T cell repertoires in COVID-19. Study information: Sites in the United States, Italy and Spain provided acute and convalescent COVID-19 samples. T cells, B-cell-depleted T cells, or PBMCs supplied cDNA or gDNA.

The CDR3 consists of 14 residues. Germline V CDR1 and CDR2: SGDLS, YYNGEE. Trimming cost V 3 bases and J 2 bases, with 11 bases left between them. This receptor was obtained from a human donor with active COVID-19. The donor label of this sample is uncertain. The chain employs TRBV9 and TRBJ2-5, with D possibly TRBD2 on 5 matching bases. The source material was peripheral blood. The DNA for the CDR3 is TGTGCCAGCAGCGGTGCCGGGGAGCAAGAGACCCAGTACTTC. Amino acid sequence: CASSGAGEQETQYF.